Presented here are 27 T cell receptor beta chains from one specimen sequenced in a study of cytomegalovirus exposure and HLA in healthy donors (TCRdb year 2017). The library was produced with the immunoSEQ multiplex PCR assay. For the multiplex PCR, a mixture combining 60 forward primers for TCR Vbeta segments and 13 reverse primers for TCR Jbeta segments was used. TCRdb's version of the immuneACCESS table is confined to in-frame rearrangements and falls short of the full clone set. An unresolved V gene accounts for under half of the shortfall where checked; the remainder is of unknown origin. The sample table records 130,000 or so clones; just under 85% of these occur just once. Approximately 1.9% of the sample goes to the ten largest clones. The sample was PBMCs. Receptors originate from a middle-aged woman in good health and CMV-seronegative.

This clone was counted once. CDR3 sequence reads: CASSFPAGGDGYTF. The CDR3 DNA is TGCGCCAGCAGCTTTCCCGCAGGGGGCGACGGCTACACCTTC. This chain links TRBV5-1 with TRBJ1-2, with 8 bases identical to TRBD1. V lost 2 bases to trimming and J lost 8 bases; unmatched junction nucleotides: 8. Germline CDR1 is SGHRS and CDR2 is YFSETQ. This CDR3 comprises 14 residues.

This chain connects TRBV14 to TRBJ1-1; 7 bases align to TRBD1. CDR1 and CDR2 (germline): SGHDN, FVKESK. This CDR3 spans 16 amino acids. V lost 0 bases, J lost 6 bases, and 10 bases stayed unmatched. CDR3 sequence reads: CASSQDGRGHRAEAFF. The CDR3 coding sequence is TGTGCCAGCAGCCAAGATGGAAGGGGGCATAGGGCTGAAGCTTTCTTT.

This sequence joins TRBV10-3 and TRBJ2-7, with 7 positions matching TRBD1. Per germline, CDR1 ENHRY and CDR2 SYGVKD. The CDR3 spans 17 residues. V shed 4 bases and J 5 bases; nucleotides not matched to a gene: 17. CDR3 protein: CAISGGRTGPRGDEQYF. CDR3 coding DNA: TGTGCCATCAGTGGAGGACGGACAGGACCTCGGGGCGACGAGCAGTACTTC.

The table lists this clone with a count of one. The chain couples TRBV28 to TRBJ2-6; D might be TRBD2 (6 bases). CDR3 length: 17 amino acids. Trimming took off 8 bases at V and 0 bases at J, with 17 bases between the two ends. Per the germline V gene, CDR1 is MDHEN and CDR2 is SYDVKM. This chain's CDR3 is CASRWRDGSSGANVLTF. The CDR3 DNA sequence: TGTGCCAGCCGCTGGCGGGACGGATCCTCTGGGGCCAACGTCCTGACTTTC. Full variable domain (outside the CDR3, taken from reference TRBV28 and TRBJ2-6): DVKVTQSSRYLVKRTGEKVFLECVQDMDHENMFWYRQDPGLGLRLIYFSYDVKMKEKGDIPEGYSVSREKKERFSLILESASTNQTSMYLCASRWRDGSSGANVLTFGAGSRLTVL.

The CDR3 here is CATSSGLANNEQFF. CDR3 in DNA: TGTGCCACCAGCAGCGGACTAGCGAACAATGAGCAGTTCTTC. This chain joins TRBV15 and TRBJ2-1; TRBD2 matches 9 bases. The CDR3 consists of 14 residues. Germline-derived CDR1 and CDR2 are LNHNV and YYDKDF (reference sequence). V shed 3 bases, J shed 5 bases, and the junction held 2 bases outside the gene matches. Full variable domain (remainder filled in from reference TRBV15 and TRBJ2-1): DAMVIQNPRYQVTQFGKPVTLSCSQTLNHNVMYWYQQKSSQAPKLLFHYYDKDFNNEADTPDNFQSRRPNTSFCFLDIRSPGLGDTAMYLCATSSGLANNEQFFGPGTRLTVL.

The CDR3 DNA is TGCGCCAGCAGCCAATTCTCGACAGGGATGATCGGGGAGCTGTTTTTT. Residues: CASSQFSTGMIGELFF. The chain employs TRBV4-1 and TRBJ2-2; TRBD1 agrees at 7 bases. This CDR3 is 16 amino acids long. With V trimmed by 2 bases and J by 7 bases, 10 bases remained unmatched. Germline CDR1 reads MGHRA; CDR2 reads YSYEKL.

V is TRBV5-6 and J is TRBJ2-1, with D tentatively TRBD1 (5 bases). Trimming shortened V by 3 bases and J by 9 bases, and 13 bases separated the two germline ends. CDR3 size: 13 residues. Germline V CDR1 and CDR2: SGHDT, YYEEEE. Here the CDR3 reads CASSSSIGAEQFF. In DNA, the CDR3 is TGTGCCAGCAGCTCCTCTATAGGGGCTGAGCAGTTCTTC. Full variable domain (missing parts from reference TRBV5-6 and TRBJ2-1): DAGVTQSPTHLIKTRGQQVTLRCSPKSGHDTVSWYQQALGQGPQFIFQYYEEEERQRGNFPDRFSGHQFPNYSSELNVNALLLGDSALYLCASSSSIGAEQFFGPGTRLTVL.

The gene calls are TRBV12-5 and TRBJ1-2; no firm D call. CDR1 and CDR2 from the germline V gene are LGHNT and FRNRAP. This CDR3 has 14 amino acids. Trimming cost V 2 bases and J 6 bases, with 13 bases left between them. This CDR3 reads CASGLFNLRDGYTF. As DNA, the CDR3 is TGTGCTAGTGGTTTGTTCAACTTAAGAGATGGCTACACCTTC.

The V call is TRBV6-6, the J call TRBJ2-3, with D possibly TRBD2 on 6 matching bases. V lost 10 bases and J lost 0, with 20 bases in between. Germline assignment: CDR1 MNHNY and CDR2 SVGAGI (reference sequence). CDR3 length: 16 residues. CDR3 nucleotides: TGTGCCACCTCGGCTATTAGCGGAATAAGCACAGATACGCAGTATTTT. Translating gives CATSAISGISTDTQYF.

This clone has only one observation. The CDR3 DNA follows: TGCGCCAGCAGCCAAGATCGTGGAGGAGGGGATCAGCCCCAGCATTTT. Translated: CASSQDRGGGDQPQHF. The chain uses TRBV4-3 and TRBJ1-5; D possibly corresponds to TRBD1 (5 bases). From germline, CDR1 is LGHNA and CDR2 YSLEER. The CDR3 has 16 amino acids. Trimming removed 0 bases at V and 5 bases at J, with 14 bases between.

The chain links TRBV14 to TRBJ2-1; TRBD2 is a possible D gene (6 bases). The V gene lost 0 bases and the J gene lost 8 bases, with 20 bases spanning the gap. The CDR3 extends over 17 amino acids. Germline values: CDR1 SGHDN, CDR2 FVKESK. The CDR3 spells CASSQDHVPVGGDEQFF. CDR3 DNA: TGTGCCAGCAGCCAAGATCACGTTCCGGTAGGAGGGGATGAGCAGTTCTTC.

The chain employs TRBV7-9 and TRBJ2-7; D is unclear. Per germline, CDR1 SEHNR and CDR2 FQNEAQ (reference sequence). The CDR3 runs to 13 residues. Trimming removed 5 bases from V and 3 bases from J, with 11 bases in between. In nucleotides, the CDR3 is TGTGCCAGCAGCCCAGAGACGGGCTACGAGCAGTACTTC. Residues: CASSPETGYEQYF. The full variable domain, rest sourced from reference TRBV7-9 and TRBJ2-7, is DTGVSQNPRHKITKRGQNVTFRCDPISEHNRLYWYRQTLGQGPEFLTYFQNEAQLEKSRLLSDRFSAERPKGSFSTLEIQRTEQGDSAMYLCASSPETGYEQYFGPGTRLTVT.

The chain uses TRBV7-3 and TRBJ2-3; D remains unclear. CDR1 is SGHTA, CDR2 FQGTGA, per germline. This CDR3 is built from 15 residues. V was clipped by 5 bases and J by 0 bases, with 12 bases between them. CDR3 sequence reads: CASSPTVGSTDTQYF. Here the CDR3 DNA reads TGTGCCAGCAGCCCTACCGTCGGGAGCACAGATACGCAGTATTTT. Full variable domain (remainder filled in from reference TRBV7-3 and TRBJ2-3): GAGVSQTPSNKVTEKGKYVELRCDPISGHTALYWYRQSLGQGPEFLIYFQGTGAADDSGLPNDRFFAVRPEGSVSTLKIQRTERGDSAVYLCASSPTVGSTDTQYFGPGTRLTVL.

This sequence joins TRBV6-5 and TRBJ1-1; D remains ambiguous. The CDR3 runs to 13 residues. The germline V and J ends were trimmed by 5 bases and 1 base, with 8 bases remaining between them. In germline, CDR1 is MNHEY, CDR2 SVGAGI. CDR3 loop: CASSVDSNTEAFF. The CDR3 region has the DNA TGTGCCAGCAGTGTCGACTCGAACACTGAAGCTTTCTTT.

The genes are TRBV18 and TRBJ2-7; 11 bases are a match to TRBD2. Germline loops: CDR1 KGHSH, CDR2 LQKENI. Germline trimming cut 3 bases from V and 2 bases from J; bases unmatched to any gene: 12. CDR3 size: 18 residues. CDR3 sequence (DNA): TGTGCCAGCTCACCCGGGACTAGCGGAGCCAACAATCCCTACGAGCAGTACTTC. This gives the protein CASSPGTSGANNPYEQYF.

The chain uses TRBV6-5 and TRBJ2-5; the D gene is possibly TRBD2 (6 bases). CDR3 length: 14 residues. Germline-derived CDR1 and CDR2 are MNHEY and SVGAGI. V was cut by 2 bases and J by 9 bases, with 16 bases left in between. The CDR3 bases are TGTGCCAGCAGTTACGATCGGGGAGGAGGGCCCCAGTACTTC. This codes for CASSYDRGGGPQYF.

V is TRBV6-6 and J is TRBJ2-1; 11 bases are a match to TRBD2. The CDR3 has 15 amino acids. With 6 bases clipped from V and 4 bases from J, the junction kept 5 bases outside the gene matches. Germline CDR1 MNHNY, CDR2 SVGAGI (reference sequence). The CDR3 sequence: CASRVGLAAYNEQFF. The CDR3, as DNA: TGTGCCAGCAGGGTGGGACTAGCGGCTTACAATGAGCAGTTCTTC.

CDR3 DNA: TGTGCCACCAGCAGAGATCCCCCCTCCGGACAGGGGGCGGACACCTTC. This translates into CATSRDPPSGQGADTF. The V gene is TRBV15, the J gene TRBJ1-2; 11 bases agree with TRBD1. Germline trimming cut 0 bases from V and 12 bases from J; bases unmatched to any gene: 12. This CDR3 has 16 residues. The germline CDR1 and CDR2 sequences are LNHNV and YYDKDF (reference sequence).

This clone showed up just once. The V call is TRBV7-2, the J call TRBJ1-1, with 10 bases fitting TRBD1. There are 14 residues in the CDR3. Germline trimming cut 5 bases from V and 5 bases from J; bases unmatched to any gene: 5. CDR1 SGHTA and CDR2 FQGNSA come from the germline V gene. Here the CDR3 DNA reads TGTGCCAGCAGCAAGGACAGGGGGAGGACTGAAGCTTTCTTT. Translating gives CASSKDRGRTEAFF.

V gene TRBV7-9 combines with J gene TRBJ2-7, with 7 bases that match TRBD1. In germline, CDR1 is SEHNR, CDR2 FQNEAQ (reference sequence). This CDR3 contains 15 residues. V lost 5 bases to trimming and J lost 7 bases; unmatched junction nucleotides: 14. The CDR3 loop reads CASSPTTTGSEEQYF. The CDR3 region has the DNA TGTGCCAGCAGCCCGACTACGACAGGGTCGGAAGAGCAGTACTTC.

The V call is TRBV10-1, the J call TRBJ2-1; no clear D gene. CDR3 length: 13 amino acids. The V gene lost 2 bases and the J gene lost 6 bases, with 8 bases spanning the gap. Germline CDR1 reads WNHNN; CDR2 reads SYGVQD (reference sequence). CDR3 loop: CASSEHPGNEQFF. The DNA of the CDR3 is TGCGCCAGCAGTGAGCACCCGGGCAATGAGCAGTTCTTC.

The chain joins TRBV13 to TRBJ2-7, with 8 bases lining up with TRBD1. There are 14 residues in the CDR3. Trimming took 5 bases from V and 6 from J; bases not matched to a gene: 9. Looked up from germline, CDR1 is PRHDT and CDR2 is FYEKMQ (reference sequence). The CDR3 DNA reads as TGTGCCAGCAGCACTATGACAGGGGCGGTCGAGCAGTACTTC. As protein: CASSTMTGAVEQYF.

This clone was recorded a few times. The CDR3 nucleotides are TGTGCCAGCAGAGGGGACACAGGGGTTCCGTTTTTT. This sequence encodes CASRGDTGVPFF. The chain is built from TRBV2 and TRBJ1-4; 7 bases fit TRBD1. This CDR3 is built from 12 residues. Unmatched junction bases numbered 11, after V lost 6 bases and J lost 16 bases. CDR1 and CDR2 from the germline V gene are SNHLY and FYNNEI.

V usage is TRBV11-1 and J usage is TRBJ2-2, with TRBD1 as a possible D gene (6 bases). Trimming left V 5 bases short and J 0 bases short, with 7 bases between. The CDR3 is 14 residues long. Per the germline V gene, CDR1 is SGHAT and CDR2 is FQDESV (reference sequence). CDR3 region: CASSAGANTGELFF. DNA of the CDR3: TGTGCCAGCAGCGCAGGGGCGAACACCGGGGAGCTGTTTTTT.

The chain carries TRBV5-6 and TRBJ1-5, with a weak D call TRBD1 (5 bases). CDR3 size: 15 residues. Germline V lookup: CDR1 SGHDT, CDR2 YYEEEE. V was shortened by 5 bases and J by 0 bases, with 12 bases between the two germline ends. The CDR3 sequence is CASSVGGVSNQPQHF. The DNA of the CDR3 is TGTGCCAGCAGTGTGGGAGGGGTTAGCAATCAGCCCCAGCATTTT.

This sequence joins TRBV19 and TRBJ2-3, with 7 bases fitting TRBD1. Per germline, CDR1 LNHDA and CDR2 SQIVND (reference sequence). This CDR3 is 17 amino acids long. With V trimmed by 4 bases and J by 4 bases, 14 bases remained unmatched. The CDR3 loop reads CASSTKAQGWSADTQYF. The CDR3 DNA reads as TGTGCCAGTAGTACAAAGGCACAGGGGTGGTCCGCAGATACGCAGTATTTT.

J is TRBJ1-6 and V is TRBV7-9; 8 bases are a match to TRBD1. From germline, CDR1 is SEHNR and CDR2 FQNEAQ (reference sequence). With 6 bases clipped from V and 3 bases from J, the junction kept 10 bases outside the gene matches. The CDR3 loop spans 17 amino acids. The CDR3 loop is CASSRQGQELYNSPLHF. The CDR3 region has the DNA TGTGCCAGCAGTAGACAGGGACAGGAGCTCTATAATTCACCCCTCCACTTT.